This passage covers 29 T cell receptor beta chains from one sample sequenced in a study of blood T cell repertoires in COVID-19. Method: immunoSEQ multiplex PCR; TCRdb's copy keeps in-frame clones and lacks some. The sample holds some 160,000 clones; approximately 81% are singletons and the top ten take 8%. Material: PBMCs or T cells enriched from blood (not recorded which). Receptor source: a woman in her forties or fifties who had recovered from COVID-19.

The chain employs TRBV19 and TRBJ1-4, with 10 bases identical to TRBD1. Per the germline V gene, CDR1 is LNHDA and CDR2 is SQIVND (reference sequence). After removal of 5 bases from V and 12 bases from J, the junction contained 18 bases not matched to a gene. The CDR3 loop spans 17 amino acids. The CDR3, as DNA: TGTGCCAGTAGTCCTCAGAGCGGGACAGGGGCGTCTGCTGAACTGTTTTTT. It translates to CASSPQSGTGASAELFF.

This clone was seen a single time. J is TRBJ2-3 and V is TRBV10-3, with D perhaps matching TRBD1 (5 bases). Between the trimmed V and J ends, which lost 0 bases and 1 base, there was a span of 5 bases. CDR3 length equals 14 residues. Germline-derived CDR1 and CDR2 are ENHRY and SYGVKD. In nucleotides, the CDR3 is TGTGCCATCAGTGAGTCACAGGGCACAGATACGCAGTATTTT. Translated: CAISESQGTDTQYF.

The gene calls are TRBV5-1 and TRBJ2-7; TRBD2 matches 8 bases. V shed 1 base and J 1 base; nucleotides not matched to a gene: 7. The CDR3 spans 16 residues. The germline V gene has CDR1 SGHRS and CDR2 YFSETQ. CDR3 DNA: TGCGCCAGCAGCTTGAACCAGCGGGAGTTTTCCTACGAGCAGTACTTC. Protein product: CASSLNQREFSYEQYF.

This sequence joins TRBV21-1 and TRBJ1-2; the DNA was not used to check the table's D call, TRBD1. TRBV21-1 has pseudogene status. CDR3 length: 16 amino acids. The CDR3 loop reads CASSRDRGTLGYGYTF. CDR3 DNA sequence: TGTGCCAGCAGCCGAGACAGGGGCACGTTGGGCTATGGCTACACCTTC.

The CDR3 coding sequence is TGTGCCAGCAGCCAAGAGAAAGAACAGAATGAAAAACTGTTTTTT. Translated: CASSQEKEQNEKLFF. V gene TRBV4-2 combines with J gene TRBJ1-4; D is undetermined. V lost 0 bases to trimming and J lost 5 bases, with 10 bases between them. Germline V CDR1 and CDR2: LGHNA, YNFKEQ. The CDR3 length is 15 residues.

This clone was detected a few times. V and J are TRBV4-1 and TRBJ1-1; tentatively, D is TRBD1 (5 bases). Germline V gene data show CDR1 as MGHRA and CDR2 as YSYEKL. The CDR3 has 14 amino acids. Trimming removed 4 bases from V and 3 bases from J, with 12 bases in between. The CDR3 region is CASSLSGGDTEAFF. CDR3 in DNA: TGCGCCAGCAGCCTAAGTGGGGGGGACACTGAAGCTTTCTTT.

CDR3 residues: CASREDLAGYNEQFF. CDR3 DNA: TGTGCCAGCAGGGAGGACTTAGCGGGCTACAATGAGCAGTTCTTC. The chain links TRBV2 to TRBJ2-1; 7 bases are a match to TRBD2. Trimming cost V 6 bases and J 3 bases; bases outside gene matches: 8. From germline, CDR1 is SNHLY and CDR2 FYNNEI. CDR3 length: 15 amino acids. The full variable domain, its missing parts supplied by reference TRBV2 and TRBJ2-1, is EPEVTQTPSHQVTQMGQEVILRCVPISNHLYFYWYRQILGQKVEFLVSFYNNEISEKSEIFDDQFSVERPDGSNFTLKIRSTKLEDSAMYFCASREDLAGYNEQFFGPGTRLTVL.

Only a few counts were recorded for this clone. The chain couples TRBV7-2 to TRBJ2-3; 12 positions agree with TRBD1. The V segment lost 3 bases and the J segment 5 bases; nucleotides outside the gene matches: 9. The CDR3 is 17 amino acids. Germline V gives CDR1 SGHTA, CDR2 FQGNSA. The CDR3 spells CASSLGWDRGREDTQYF. The CDR3, as DNA: TGTGCCAGCAGCTTGGGTTGGGACAGGGGGCGAGAAGATACGCAGTATTTT.

This chain links TRBV6-5 with TRBJ2-7, with 7 bases lining up with TRBD2. The V gene end was trimmed by 2 bases and the J gene end by 2 bases; junction bases not matched to a gene: 3. The CDR3 spans 14 residues. Germline V CDR1 and CDR2: MNHEY, SVGAGI. For the CDR3, the DNA is TGTGCCAGCAGTTACGCTAGCGGAACCTACGAGCAGTACTTC. Encoded protein: CASSYASGTYEQYF.

The genes are TRBV4-1 and TRBJ1-1; tentatively, D is TRBD1 (6 bases). The ends were cut back, 2 bases at V and 9 bases at J, with 16 bases in the middle. The CDR3 contains 14 residues. CDR1 and CDR2 from the germline V gene are MGHRA and YSYEKL. The chain's CDR3 is CASSQWDNSLQAFF. In nucleotides, the CDR3 is TGCGCCAGCAGCCAATGGGACAATTCACTCCAAGCTTTCTTT.

The chain is built from TRBV18 and TRBJ2-1; a weak D match, TRBD2 (6 bases). This CDR3 has 17 amino acids. V shed 0 bases and J shed 0 bases, with 12 bases lying between them. CDR1 and CDR2 (germline): KGHSH, LQKENI. CDR3 region: CASSPPAGKSSYNEQFF. Here the CDR3 DNA reads TGTGCCAGCTCACCACCGGCGGGAAAGAGCTCCTACAATGAGCAGTTCTTC.

The gene calls are TRBV5-1 and TRBJ1-1, with 8 bases identical to TRBD1. J gave up 1 base and V 4 bases, and 3 bases lay outside the gene matches. There are 14 residues in the CDR3. The germline V gene encodes CDR1 SGHRS and CDR2 YFSETQ. CDR3: CASSVRGQNTEAFF. The CDR3 DNA is TGCGCCAGCAGCGTCAGGGGGCAGAACACTGAAGCTTTCTTT.

This rearrangement joins TRBV18 to TRBJ2-7; 7 nucleotides agree with TRBD1. With V trimmed by 4 bases and J by 4 bases, 10 bases remained unmatched. There are 15 residues in the CDR3. Germline V gene sequence: CDR1 KGHSH, CDR2 LQKENI. The CDR3 here is CASSLFDRESYEQYF. In nucleotides, the CDR3 is TGTGCCAGCTCACTCTTTGACAGGGAGTCGTACGAGCAGTACTTC.

The chain links TRBV7-2 to TRBJ2-7, with TRBD1 identical over 9 bases. CDR1 and CDR2 from the germline V gene are SGHTA and FQGNSA. The CDR3 runs to 15 residues. J was trimmed by 2 bases and V by 1 base; bases with no gene match: 3. The CDR3 loop is CASSLVQGAAYEQYF. In nucleotides, the CDR3 is TGTGCCAGCAGCTTAGTACAGGGGGCTGCCTACGAGCAGTACTTC.

V is TRBV24-1 and J is TRBJ2-1; TRBD1 might be the D (6 bases). This CDR3 has 16 amino acids. CDR1 KGHDR and CDR2 SFDVKD come from the germline V gene. Trimming stripped 5 bases from V and 9 bases from J, with 22 bases between. The CDR3 DNA reads TGTGCCACCAGTGGTTCCCGGGACACCTACCCCACTGAGCAGTTCTTC. Encoded protein: CATSGSRDTYPTEQFF.

This clone was seen only once. The V call is TRBV19, the J call TRBJ2-7; 8 bases are a match to TRBD1. From germline, CDR1 is LNHDA and CDR2 SQIVND (reference sequence). V was pared by 5 bases and J by 2 bases, with 5 bases of the junction left unmatched. The CDR3 contains 14 residues. CDR3 in amino acids: CASSFRQGTYEQYF. The CDR3 region has the DNA TGTGCCAGTAGTTTCCGACAGGGGACCTACGAGCAGTACTTC. Supplemented by reference TRBV19 and TRBJ2-7, the full variable domain reads DGGITQSPKYLFRKEGQNVTLSCEQNLNHDAMYWYRQDPGQGLRLIYYSQIVNDFQKGDIAEGYSVSREKKESFPLTVTSAQKNPTAFYLCASSFRQGTYEQYFGPGTRLTVT.

V gene TRBV4-1 combines with J gene TRBJ2-2, with D uncertain. Germline V gene lookup returns CDR1 MGHRA and CDR2 YSYEKL. This CDR3 has 19 residues. V gave up 0 bases and J gave up 7 bases, with 24 bases separating them. The CDR3 nucleotides are TGCGCCAGCAGCCAAGAAACGGCTAGTCCTTTATTCGTTGTCGGGGAGCTGTTTTTT. Protein sequence: CASSQETASPLFVVGELFF.

This clone came up a few times. The chain links TRBV2 to TRBJ2-3; D gene uncertain. With 7 bases removed from V and 6 bases from J, the gap between germline ends came to 14 bases. Germline V gives CDR1 SNHLY, CDR2 FYNNEI. This CDR3 comprises 13 residues. CDR3 DNA: TGTGCCAGCACCCCCCGGCTGGAGGATACGCAGTATTTT. Amino acids: CASTPRLEDTQYF.

Only one count was recorded for this clone. V is TRBV4-3 and J is TRBJ2-1; 8 positions agree with TRBD2. CDR3 size: 17 residues. Germline assignment: CDR1 LGHNA and CDR2 YSLEER. With 2 bases clipped from V and 4 bases from J, the junction kept 10 bases outside the gene matches. Here the CDR3 DNA reads TGCGCCAGCAGCCAAAGTGAACTAGCGGAGGCATACAATGAGCAGTTCTTC. It translates to CASSQSELAEAYNEQFF.

This clone was seen a single time. The chain has TRBV18 and TRBJ1-1; 8 bases fit TRBD1. CDR1 KGHSH and CDR2 LQKENI come from the germline V gene. The CDR3 loop spans 15 amino acids. The V and J ends lost 2 bases and 4 bases, in that order; junction bases with no gene match: 6. The CDR3 DNA reads TGTGCCAGCTCACCAAACATACAGGGGGTCACTGAAGCTTTCTTT. Its protein product is CASSPNIQGVTEAFF.

The chain combines TRBV6-2 or TRBV6-3 with TRBJ2-4; 7 bases match TRBD1. The CDR3 is 15 amino acids. Germline CDR1 MNHEY, CDR2 SVGEGT. V lost 0 bases to trimming and J lost 7 bases; unmatched junction nucleotides: 6. In DNA form, the CDR3 reads TGTGCCAGCAGTTACTCGACAGGGTCCGGTAACATTCAGTACTTC. Its translation: CASSYSTGSGNIQYF.

The J gene is TRBJ2-7, the V gene TRBV4-3, with 8 nucleotides matching TRBD2. This CDR3 has 15 amino acids. Germline V gives CDR1 LGHNA, CDR2 YSLEER. The ends lost 1 base at V and 4 bases at J; junction bases unmatched: 6. CDR3 sequence (DNA): TGCGCCAGCAGCCAAGGCGGGGGGAATACATACGAGCAGTACTTC. Translated: CASSQGGGNTYEQYF.

The chain has TRBV3-1 (or the pseudogene TRBV3-2) and TRBJ1-5; maybe TRBD1 (5 bases). Looked up from germline, CDR1 is LGHDT and CDR2 is YNNKEL (reference sequence). The CDR3 covers 15 residues. The V gene lost 4 bases and the J gene lost 4 bases, with 14 bases spanning the gap. The CDR3 is CASSLTQGRNQPQHF. The CDR3 DNA follows: TGTGCCAGCAGCCTTACCCAGGGCAGAAATCAGCCCCAGCATTTT.

This sequence joins TRBV5-1 and TRBJ2-7; 8 bases match TRBD1. Germline V gene lookup returns CDR1 SGHRS and CDR2 YFSETQ. This CDR3 region has 13 residues. After removal of 5 bases from V and 3 bases from J, the junction contained 4 bases not matched to a gene. CDR3 sequence reads: CASRTGTGYEQYF. CDR3 bases: TGCGCCAGCAGAACCGGGACAGGCTACGAGCAGTACTTC.

The chain carries TRBV13 and TRBJ1-3; perhaps TRBD1 as D (5 bases). Germline V lookup: CDR1 PRHDT, CDR2 FYEKMQ (reference sequence). V gave up 1 base and J gave up 7 bases, with 11 bases separating them. The CDR3 length is 14 residues. CDR3 residues: CASSLEGSPNTIYF. The CDR3 nucleotides are TGTGCCAGCAGCTTAGAGGGGTCCCCTAACACCATATATTTT.

This clone was found once. The chain joins TRBV7-2 to TRBJ1-4; 7 bases match TRBD1. Germline V gene sequence: CDR1 SGHTA, CDR2 FQGNSA. The CDR3 contains 15 residues. The junction had 4 bases not matched to a gene; V was cut back by 5 bases and J by 1 base. The CDR3, as DNA: TGTGCCAGCAGCCTTTACAGGGGAACTAATGAAAAACTGTTTTTT. Its protein product is CASSLYRGTNEKLFF.

The chain joins TRBV5-6 to TRBJ2-7; TRBD1 aligns across 8 bases. Germline values: CDR1 SGHDT, CDR2 YYEEEE. CDR3 length: 15 residues. V lost 4 bases, J lost 3 bases, and 9 bases stayed unmatched. CDR3 nucleotide sequence: TGTGCCAGCAGCATCCTCGGACAGGGCGACTACGAGCAGTACTTC. Its protein product is CASSILGQGDYEQYF.

The chain joins TRBV7-2 to TRBJ2-3; 15 bases agree with TRBD2. The germline V gene encodes CDR1 SGHTA and CDR2 FQGNSA. Trimming took 5 bases from V and 5 from J; bases not matched to a gene: 5. CDR3 length: 16 amino acids. CDR3 nucleotide sequence: TGTGCCAGCAGCCCGGGACTAGCGGGAGGTAAAGATACGCAGTATTTT. It yields the protein CASSPGLAGGKDTQYF.

The gene calls are TRBV28 and TRBJ2-5; TRBD2 is a possible D gene (7 bases). V shed 10 bases and J shed 5 bases, with 17 bases lying between them. The CDR3 loop spans 13 amino acids. CDR1 MDHEN and CDR2 SYDVKM come from the germline V gene. CDR3 residues: CATNPGGRETQYF. CDR3 DNA sequence: TGTGCCACCAATCCGGGGGGCCGGGAGACCCAGTACTTC.